These T cell receptor beta chains were read from a single sample in a study of T cells after yellow fever vaccination. TCRdb ran MiXCR on the 5' RACE reads and lists one entry per CDR3 protein. The sample shows 450,000 to 550,000 distinct CDR3 sequences, around a fifth of them seen only once. Specimen: PBMCs, collected 20 to 25 days after the first yellow fever vaccination. These receptors were obtained from a man between 18 and 29 years old who received the YFV17D yellow fever vaccine. CDR3s include the opening cysteine and the closing phenylalanine or tryptophan. A D gene is named only where the DNA matches it firmly. Clone size is stated in some rows and not others, as once, few, many or a class when expanded.

clone_size | j_call | v_call | d_call | cdr3_length | cdr3_nt | cdr3_aa
NA | TRBJ2-4 | TRBV7-6 | TRBD2 | 18 | TGTGCCAGCAGCTTAGGAAATAGCGGGGGGGTAGCCAAAAACATTCAGTACTTC | CASSLGNSGGVAKNIQYF
NA | TRBJ2-3 | TRBV20-1 | TRBD1 | 14 | TGCAGTGCTACGGACAGGGGGCTAGGCGATACGCAGTATTTT | CSATDRGLGDTQYF
many | TRBJ2-1 | TRBV6-2/TRBV6-3 | TRBD2 | 13 | TGTGCCAGCAGCCGGACTAGTGAGAATGAGCAGTTCTTC | CASSRTSENEQFF
NA | TRBJ2-1 | TRBV18 | NA | 14 | TGTGCCAGCTCACCCCCTAGCGCTTACAATGAGCAGTTCTTC | CASSPPSAYNEQFF
few | TRBJ2-3 | TRBV5-1 | TRBD2 | 14 | TGCGCCAGCAAGGCGGGGGGAGGTCCAGATACGCAGTATTTT | CASKAGGGPDTQYF
NA | TRBJ2-1 | TRBV10-2 | NA | 16 | TGCGCCAGCAGTGAAGCCCGAAGGAGCTCCTACAATGAGCAGTTCTTC | CASSEARRSSYNEQFF
NA | TRBJ2-1 | TRBV5-8 | TRBD1 | 17 | TGTGCCAGCAGCCTCACGCAGGGGGCCAGCTCCTACAATGAGCAGTTCTTC | CASSLTQGASSYNEQFF
NA | TRBJ2-1 | TRBV6-1 | NA | 15 | TGTGCCAGCAGTGCCTATGAGGGAGTTTCCAATGAGCAGTTCTTC | CASSAYEGVSNEQFF
NA | TRBJ2-7 | TRBV7-2 | TRBD2 | 17 | TGTGCCAGCAGCTTAGCCCCCCTGAGCGGGGGGGCACGAGAGCAGTACTTC | CASSLAPLSGGAREQYF
NA | TRBJ1-2 | TRBV10-3 | NA | 18 | TGTGCCATTGAACCCGGCCGGGACGGCATTGGTGGGACCTATGGCTACACCTTC | CAIEPGRDGIGGTYGYTF
NA | TRBJ2-5 | TRBV19 | TRBD2 | 14 | TGTGCCAGTAGTATAATGGGCAGGGAGGGGACCCAGTACTTC | CASSIMGREGTQYF
few | TRBJ1-1 | TRBV6-1 | TRBD1 | 15 | TGTGCCAGCAGCCGACAGGGGGTGGGGAACACTGAAGCTTTCTTT | CASSRQGVGNTEAFF
few | TRBJ1-4 | TRBV27 | NA | 11 | TGTGCCAGCGGTTGGAGTGAAAAACTGTTTTTT | CASGWSEKLFF
few | TRBJ1-2 | TRBV7-9 | NA | 13 | TGTGCCAGCAGCCGGGACATTATCTATGGCTACACCTTC | CASSRDIIYGYTF
NA | TRBJ2-2 | TRBV12-3/TRBV12-4 | TRBD1 | 16 | TGTGCCAGCAGTTTACAGGGGGCAGCGGTAGCCGGGGAGCTGTTTTTT | CASSLQGAAVAGELFF
NA | TRBJ2-3 | TRBV4-1 | NA | 13 | TGCGCCAGCAGCCAAGAAGGAGGGGATACGCAGTATTTT | CASSQEGGDTQYF
NA | TRBJ2-3 | TRBV10-3 | NA | 15 | TGTGCCATCAGTGAGCCGGGTTCTAGCACAGATACGCAGTATTTT | CAISEPGSSTDTQYF
NA | TRBJ2-2 | TRBV4-3 | TRBD2 | 16 | TGCGCCAGCAGCCAGGCTAGCGGGGCCCGTCGCGGGGAGCTGTTTTTT | CASSQASGARRGELFF
few | TRBJ2-1 | TRBV23-1 | NA | 15 | TGCGCCAGCAGTCTGAAACAGGGACCCTACAATGAGCAGTTCTTC | CASSLKQGPYNEQFF
NA | TRBJ2-7 | TRBV7-9 | TRBD2 | 15 | TGTGCCAGCAGCTTAGTTAGCGGGCGATCCTACGAGCAGTACTTC | CASSLVSGRSYEQYF
NA | TRBJ2-1 | TRBV27 | TRBD2 | 15 | TGTGCCAGCAGTCTAGCGGCGGGGTCCCCAAATGAGCAGTTCTTC | CASSLAAGSPNEQFF
few | TRBJ2-2 | TRBV25-1 | NA | 15 | TGTGCCAGCAGTGGGCTAACAGGGAAGGTCGGGGAGCTGTTTTTT | CASSGLTGKVGELFF
few | TRBJ2-5 | TRBV7-2 | NA | 15 | TGTGCCAGCACCAAGAGGAACCTAGGAAAAGAGACCCAGTACTTC | CASTKRNLGKETQYF
NA | TRBJ2-3 | TRBV18 | TRBD1 | 13 | TGTGCCAGCTCGCGACAGGGGTCAGATACGCAGTATTTT | CASSRQGSDTQYF